This T cell receptor (beta chain) was identified during a study of T-cell reconstitution after alpha-beta-depleted transplantation in children. Molecular barcoding with unique molecular identifiers was used for the TCRbeta library. TCRdb reprocessed the PCR reads with MiXCR, giving one entry per CDR3 protein. The sample has hundreds of thousands of distinct CDR3 sequences, 30% to 35% seen once. Germline CDR1 and CDR2: DFQATT and SNEGSKA (reference sequence). This CDR3 region has 15 residues. The V and J ends lost 4 bases and 5 bases respectively, with 19 bases between them. The sequenced sample was PBMCs from the stem cell graft donor, obtained from the stem cell graft. The chain carries TRBV20-1 and TRBJ2-3, with D possibly called TRBD1 or TRBD2 (5 bases each). This receptor was obtained from a human donor who donated a stem cell graft to a child with aplastic anemia. DNA of the CDR3: TGCAGTGCTAATCCTATTGGGACCCTAGGAGATACGCAGTATTTT. Protein: CSANPIGTLGDTQYF.